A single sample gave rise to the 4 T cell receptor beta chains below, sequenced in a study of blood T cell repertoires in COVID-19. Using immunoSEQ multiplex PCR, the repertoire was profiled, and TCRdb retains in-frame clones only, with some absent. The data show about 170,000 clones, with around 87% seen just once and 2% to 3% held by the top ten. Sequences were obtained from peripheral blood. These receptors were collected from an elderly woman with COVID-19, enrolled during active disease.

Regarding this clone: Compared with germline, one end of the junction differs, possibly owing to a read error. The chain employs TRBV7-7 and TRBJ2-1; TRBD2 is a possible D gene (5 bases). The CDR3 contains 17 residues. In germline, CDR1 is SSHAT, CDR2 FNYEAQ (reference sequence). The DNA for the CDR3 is TGTGCTAGCAGCAGCTCACCGCCGGGGAGCTCCTACAATGAGCAGTTCTTC. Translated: CASSSSPPGSSYNEQFF.

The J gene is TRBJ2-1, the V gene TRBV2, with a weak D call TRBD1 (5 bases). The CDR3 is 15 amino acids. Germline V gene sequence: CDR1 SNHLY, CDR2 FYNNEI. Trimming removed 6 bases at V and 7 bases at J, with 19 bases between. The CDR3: CASRTRVVAPNEQFF. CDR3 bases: TGTGCCAGCAGGACCAGGGTGGTGGCACCTAATGAGCAGTTCTTC.

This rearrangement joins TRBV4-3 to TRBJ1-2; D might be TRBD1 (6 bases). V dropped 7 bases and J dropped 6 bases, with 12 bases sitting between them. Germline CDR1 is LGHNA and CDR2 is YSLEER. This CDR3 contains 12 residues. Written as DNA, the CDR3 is TGCGCCAGCAACGAGGGGGGGAATGGCTACACCTTC. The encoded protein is CASNEGGNGYTF.

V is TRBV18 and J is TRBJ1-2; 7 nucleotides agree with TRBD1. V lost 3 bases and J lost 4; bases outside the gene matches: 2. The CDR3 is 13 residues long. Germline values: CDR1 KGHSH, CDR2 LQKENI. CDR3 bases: TGTGCCAGCTCACCTAGGGACAGCTATGGCTACACCTTC. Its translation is CASSPRDSYGYTF.